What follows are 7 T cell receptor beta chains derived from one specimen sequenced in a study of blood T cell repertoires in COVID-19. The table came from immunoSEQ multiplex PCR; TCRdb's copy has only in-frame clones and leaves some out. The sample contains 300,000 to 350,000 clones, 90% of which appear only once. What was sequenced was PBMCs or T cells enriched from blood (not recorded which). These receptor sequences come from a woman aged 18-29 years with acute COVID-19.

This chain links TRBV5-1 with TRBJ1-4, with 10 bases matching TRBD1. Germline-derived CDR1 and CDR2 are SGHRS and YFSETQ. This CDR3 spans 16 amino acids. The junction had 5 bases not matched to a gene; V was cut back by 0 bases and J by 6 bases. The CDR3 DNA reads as TGCGCCAGCAGCTTGGACCGGGGGACAGGGGATGAAAAACTGTTTTTT. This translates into CASSLDRGTGDEKLFF.

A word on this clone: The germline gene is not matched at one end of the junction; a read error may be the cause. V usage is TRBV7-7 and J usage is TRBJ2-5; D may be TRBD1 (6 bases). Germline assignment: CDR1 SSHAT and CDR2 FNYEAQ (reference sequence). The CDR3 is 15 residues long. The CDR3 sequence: CASSYGQSDGETQYF. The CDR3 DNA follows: TGTGCTAGCAGCTATGGACAGAGCGACGGAGAGACCCAGTACTTC.

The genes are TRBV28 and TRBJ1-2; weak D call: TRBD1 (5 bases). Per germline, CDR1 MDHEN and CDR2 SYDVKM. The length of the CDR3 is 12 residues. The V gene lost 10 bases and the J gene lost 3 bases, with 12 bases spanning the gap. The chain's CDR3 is CATSDSDYGYTF. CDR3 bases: TGTGCCACCTCAGACAGTGACTATGGCTACACCTTC.

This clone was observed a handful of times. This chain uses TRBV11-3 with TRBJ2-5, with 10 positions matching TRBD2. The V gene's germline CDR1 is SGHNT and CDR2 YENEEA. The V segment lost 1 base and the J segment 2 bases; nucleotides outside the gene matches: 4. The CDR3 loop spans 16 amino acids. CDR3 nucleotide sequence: TGTGCCAGCAGCTTAGGGGCAGCGGGAGGGCAAGAGACCCAGTACTTC. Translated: CASSLGAAGGQETQYF.

Here the CDR3 DNA reads TGCAGCGCTGCTAGCGGGCTAGTGAACACCGGGGAGCTGTTTTTT. This sequence encodes CSAASGLVNTGELFF. The chain couples TRBV29-1 to TRBJ2-2; 8 positions match TRBD2. The CDR3 runs to 15 residues. CDR1 is SQVTM and CDR2 is ANQGSEA in the germline V gene. Trimming at V came to 7 bases and at J to 1 base, leaving 8 bases not matched to a gene.

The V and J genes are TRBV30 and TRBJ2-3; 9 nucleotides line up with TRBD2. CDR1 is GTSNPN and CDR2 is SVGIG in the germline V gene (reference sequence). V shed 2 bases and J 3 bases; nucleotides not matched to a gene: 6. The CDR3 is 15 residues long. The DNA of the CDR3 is TGTGCCTGGAGTAGTAGCGGGAGTAGTACAGATACGCAGTATTTT. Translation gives CAWSSSGSSTDTQYF.

The DNA of the CDR3 is TGTGCCAGCAAAACGACCCCGGGACAGGGGTCTGTGACTGAAAAACTGTTTTTT. This encodes CASKTTPGQGSVTEKLFF. This chain links TRBV28 with TRBJ1-4; TRBD1 agrees at 10 bases. In germline, CDR1 is MDHEN, CDR2 SYDVKM. The CDR3 totals 18 residues. The V segment lost 7 bases and the J segment 7 bases; nucleotides outside the gene matches: 18.